In this sample, the clone carrying this TCR beta chain turned up many times. The V and J ends lost 1 base and 3 bases respectively, with 7 bases between them. The CDR3 spans 13 residues. In germline, CDR1 is SGHTA, CDR2 FQGNSA. TCRdb re-derived calls from the RT-PCR reads in MiXCR, one entry per CDR3 protein. The table shows about 680,000 distinct CDR3 sequences, with 13% to 15% occurring only once. This TCR was sampled from a female donor in good health, serving as a healthy control. The V and J genes are TRBV7-2 and TRBJ2-7; the D gene could be TRBD1 or TRBD2 (5 bases each). Specimen: memory CD4+ T cells from blood. The chain's CDR3 is CASSLGGIYEQYF. Written as DNA, the CDR3 is TGTGCCAGCAGCTTAGGGGGGATCTACGAGCAGTACTTC.